One T cell receptor beta chain is described in this entry. No antigen is known for it. PCR employed 60 Vbeta and 13 Jbeta primers. This table comes from immunoSEQ multiplex PCR, and its TCRdb copy is limited to in-frame clones, with some not included. The sample comprises under 200,000 clones, about 13% of which are singletons, and 7.8% rests with the top ten. The CDR3 length is 16 residues. The junction had 7 bases not matched to a gene; V was cut back by 1 base and J by 5 bases. Per the germline V gene, CDR1 is MDHEN and CDR2 is SYDVKM. This sample was taken from a study of cytomegalovirus exposure and HLA in healthy donors. Findings and caveats of the study: Data from an earlier analysis indicated that most TCR beta V segments were productive either about 87% or about 30% of the time.

The sequence was obtained from a man in his fifties or sixties in good health and CMV-seropositive. This chain links TRBV28 with TRBJ2-3, with TRBD1 matching 9 bases. Sequencing used PBMCs. The CDR3 DNA reads TGTGCCAGCAGTTTATCTACAGGGGGCTTAAGAGATACGCAGTATTTT. Its translation: CASSLSTGGLRDTQYF.